This T cell receptor (beta chain) came from a study of blood T cell repertoires in COVID-19. In the study overall: COVID-19 samples, acute and convalescent, were from the United States, Italy and Spain. T cells, B-cell-depleted T cells, or PBMCs provided the cDNA or gDNA that served as material.

Trimming cost V 3 bases and J 1 base; bases outside gene matches: 1. Germline V gives CDR1 WSHSY, CDR2 SAAADI. The CDR3 extends over 15 amino acids. How the authors handled the data: Estimated nucleated cell counts came from reference gene primer amplification. This table comes from immunoSEQ multiplex PCR, and its TCRdb copy is limited to in-frame clones, with some not included. That table is the source of V, J and clone size, and D and trimming were worked out from the DNA. This table holds 110,000 to 150,000 clones, 75% to 90% found once. The sample consisted of peripheral blood. This TCR derives from an older woman with active COVID-19. The rearrangement joins TRBV10-2 to TRBJ2-2; 8 nucleotides align to TRBD2. CDR3 amino acids: CASSDTSGNTGELFF. CDR3 DNA: TGCGCCAGCAGTGATACTAGCGGGAACACCGGGGAGCTGTTTTTT.